The clone carrying this T cell receptor (beta chain) was recorded at least ten times. The antigen remains unidentified. The lymph nodes were axillary draining lymph nodes from breast cancer patients. TCRdb re-derived calls from the multiplex PCR reads in MiXCR, one entry per CDR3 protein. The repertoire has some 100,000 distinct CDR3 sequences, over 20% of them found once; the top ten carry 1% to 1.5%. These data belong to a study of breast tumors, draining lymph nodes, adjacent tissues. Study-level results: Tumor repertoires ranked between lymph nodes and nontumor tissue in diversity, with V and J gene preferences. Findings are consistent with lymph node origin and intratumoral expansion of most tumor T cells. Luminal-like breast cancer showed significantly higher tumor–nontumor repertoire similarity than basal-like.

Deletions cut 3 bases from V and 4 bases from J, with 10 bases between. CDR1 and CDR2 (germline): DFQATT, SNEGSKA (reference sequence). The CDR3 spans 13 residues. The sequenced material came from axillary lymph node tissue. This TCR was recovered from a female donor with breast cancer. Some clones in this sample may be carry-over from other donors' samples. The chain is built from TRBV20-1 and TRBJ1-5; no firm D call. The CDR3 sequence is CSASMAPNQPQHF. DNA for the CDR3: TGCAGTGCTAGTATGGCACCAAATCAGCCCCAGCATTTT.